The rows below give T cell receptor beta chains drawn from one sample of a study of cytomegalovirus exposure and HLA in healthy donors. The protocol was immunoSEQ multiplex PCR, while the TCRdb copy is restricted to in-frame clones and leaves out a portion. Of about 120,000 clones detected, roughly 15% appear once; the ten largest clones hold 1.5% to 2%. Sequencing used PBMCs. The receptors come from a woman aged 18 to 35 in good health and CMV-seronegative. Both conserved end residues are part of each CDR3. A D gene is named only where the DNA matches it firmly.

cdr3_aa	d_call	v_call	j_call
CASTKFGDRAHQETQYF	TRBD1	TRBV28	TRBJ2-5
CASLSSLGNEQFF	NA	TRBV28	TRBJ2-1
CAWSVPGLEWVGYEQYF	TRBD2	TRBV30	TRBJ2-7
CASSSGPDYNEQFF	NA	TRBV6-1	TRBJ2-1
CASSRGQGNGYTF	TRBD1	TRBV25-1	TRBJ1-2
CASSRTANTEAFF	NA	TRBV6-1	TRBJ1-1
CASSLGRLRNTEAFF	NA	TRBV5-5	TRBJ1-1
CASSELAGGGDTQYF	TRBD2	TRBV2	TRBJ2-3
CASSSLGGTPYNEQFF	TRBD2	TRBV28	TRBJ2-1
CASSPRGQGAMTPLF	TRBD1	TRBV5-1	TRBJ2-3